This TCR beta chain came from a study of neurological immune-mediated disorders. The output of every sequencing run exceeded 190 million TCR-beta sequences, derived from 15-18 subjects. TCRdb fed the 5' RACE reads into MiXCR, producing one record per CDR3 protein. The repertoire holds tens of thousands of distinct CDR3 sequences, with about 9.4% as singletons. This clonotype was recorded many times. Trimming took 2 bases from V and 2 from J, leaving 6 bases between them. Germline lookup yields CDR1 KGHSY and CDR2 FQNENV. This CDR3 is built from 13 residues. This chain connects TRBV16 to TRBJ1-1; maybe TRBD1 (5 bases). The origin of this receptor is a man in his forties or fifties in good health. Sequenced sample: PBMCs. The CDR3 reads CASSQDRNTEAFF. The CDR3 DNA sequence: TGTGCCAGCAGCCAAGACAGAAACACTGAAGCTTTCTTT.